These 30 T cell receptor beta chains came from one sample sequenced in a study of T cells after yellow fever vaccination. TCRdb analysed the 5' RACE reads with MiXCR anew, one entry per CDR3 protein. Of approximately 300,000 distinct CDR3 sequences in the sample, around 7.3% were seen once. Here the sequenced sample was PBMCs, taken roughly 46 days after the first yellow fever vaccination. These TCRs come from a man between 18 and 35 years old who received the YFV17D yellow fever vaccine.

The chain employs TRBV9 and TRBJ1-1; tentatively, D is TRBD1 (6 bases). The V end was cut by 3 bases, the J end by 11 bases, with 17 bases between. CDR3 size: 13 residues. Germline-derived CDR1 and CDR2 are SGDLS and YYNGEE. CDR3 coding DNA: TGTGCCAGCAGCGCGAGGGGGGGGAAGAGGGCTTTCTTT. This sequence encodes CASSARGGKRAFF.

The chain joins TRBV10-1 to TRBJ2-1; D uncertain. Germline loops: CDR1 WNHNN, CDR2 SYGVQD (reference sequence). Trimming stripped 3 bases from V and 0 bases from J, with 12 bases between. The CDR3 loop spans 16 amino acids. The CDR3 region is CASSDPTVSSYNEQFF. Written as DNA, the CDR3 is TGCGCCAGCAGTGATCCGACGGTCAGCTCCTACAATGAGCAGTTCTTC.

The rearrangement links TRBV4-3 to TRBJ2-4; no firm D call. The CDR3 consists of 13 residues. Germline V gene data show CDR1 as LGHNA and CDR2 as YSLEER. The V and J ends lost 1 base and 8 bases respectively, with 9 bases between them. CDR3 bases: TGCGCCAGCAGCCAAGGACCCTCAGACATTCAGTACTTC. As protein: CASSQGPSDIQYF.

The CDR3 sequence is CSATLPRVQETQYF. CDR3 DNA: TGCAGTGCAACATTACCCAGGGTGCAAGAGACCCAGTACTTC. The rearrangement joins TRBV20-1 to TRBJ2-5, with D maybe TRBD1 (5 bases). Germline CDR1 and CDR2: DFQATT and SNEGSKA (reference sequence). The V gene lost 6 bases and the J gene lost 2 bases, with 16 bases spanning the gap. This CDR3 is 14 amino acids long.

The genes are TRBV20-1 and TRBJ1-5; D is uncertain. The CDR3 is 13 amino acids. Trimming removed 1 base from V and 7 bases from J, with 11 bases in between. Germline V gene sequence: CDR1 DFQATT, CDR2 SNEGSKA (reference sequence). CDR3 amino acids: CSARVAGNQPQHF. The CDR3 nucleotides are TGCAGTGCTAGAGTTGCGGGAAACCAGCCCCAGCATTTT.

This clonotype was recorded a few times. The V and J genes are TRBV6-1 and TRBJ2-7; 14 bases align to TRBD2. Trimming took 2 bases from V and 0 from J; bases not matched to a gene: 3. The V gene's germline CDR1 is MNHNS and CDR2 SASEGT. CDR3 length: 17 amino acids. The CDR3 nucleotides are TGTGCCAGCAGTGAAAGACTAGCGGGGGGGTTCTCCTACGAGCAGTACTTC. Translated, it gives CASSERLAGGFSYEQYF.

This clonotype was seen a handful of times. This chain connects TRBV20-1 to TRBJ2-7; TRBD2 might be the D (6 bases). The CDR3 spans 14 residues. Germline V CDR1 and CDR2: DFQATT, SNEGSKA (reference sequence). V was shortened by 0 bases and J by 2 bases, with 11 bases between the two germline ends. CDR3: CSARDPGLTYEQYV. The CDR3, as DNA: TGCAGTGCTAGAGATCCGGGACTTACCTACGAGCAGTACGTC.

This clonotype was seen more than once but under ten times. The rearrangement joins TRBV6-5 to TRBJ1-1; 8 bases map to TRBD1. CDR1 and CDR2 (germline): MNHEY, SVGAGI. This CDR3 is 15 amino acids long. Unmatched junction bases numbered 3, after V lost 2 bases and J lost 1 base. CDR3 in amino acids: CASSYDRGKNTEAFF. The CDR3 nucleotides are TGTGCCAGCAGTTACGACAGGGGCAAGAACACTGAAGCTTTCTTT.

This chain joins TRBV7-2 and TRBJ2-7; D is unresolved. This CDR3 has 14 amino acids. CDR1 SGHTA and CDR2 FQGNSA come from the germline V gene. V was cut by 1 base and J by 2 bases, with 9 bases left in between. The CDR3 region is CASSLGLGTYEQYV. The DNA for the CDR3 is TGTGCCAGCAGCTTAGGCTTAGGGACCTACGAGCAGTACGTC.

There are many counts of this clonotype. The chain joins TRBV7-9 to TRBJ2-1; 9 nucleotides match TRBD2. CDR3 length: 16 residues. V lost 7 bases, J lost 6 bases, and 13 bases stayed unmatched. CDR1 is SEHNR, CDR2 FQNEAQ, per germline (reference sequence). The CDR3 sequence is CASTPRGGAVRNEQFF. The CDR3 DNA follows: TGTGCCAGCACCCCGCGGGGGGGCGCGGTGCGCAATGAGCAGTTCTTC.

The chain carries TRBV28 and TRBJ1-5, with D perhaps matching TRBD1 (6 bases). CDR1 and CDR2 (germline): MDHEN, SYDVKM. This CDR3 comprises 17 residues. V was trimmed by 6 bases and J by 9 bases, leaving 27 bases between them. The CDR3 nucleotides are TGTGCCAGCAGAGTAGGGGGGGTACTCCCAGGGTATGGGCCCCAGCATTTT. Translated: CASRVGGVLPGYGPQHF.

This clonotype has more than one count but fewer than ten. V usage is TRBV3-1 and J usage is TRBJ1-1, with 8 nucleotides matching TRBD1. The length of the CDR3 is 14 residues. The germline V gene encodes CDR1 LGHDT and CDR2 YNNKEL (reference sequence). The ends lost 1 base at V and 5 bases at J; junction bases unmatched: 3. This chain's CDR3 is CASSQAGGSTEAFF. For the CDR3, the DNA is TGTGCCAGCAGCCAAGCAGGGGGCAGTACTGAAGCTTTCTTT. Full variable domain (rest looked up from reference TRBV3-1 and TRBJ1-1): DTAVSQTPKYLVTQMGNDKSIKCEQNLGHDTMYWYKQDSKKFLKIMFSYNNKELIINETVPNRFSPKSPDKAHLNLHINSLELGDSAVYFCASSQAGGSTEAFFGQGTRLTVV.

The chain employs TRBV7-8 and TRBJ1-4, with D unresolved. Germline V gives CDR1 SGHVS, CDR2 FQNEAQ. The V end lost 3 bases, the J end lost 7 bases, and 9 bases lay between the germline ends. The CDR3 length is 13 residues. In DNA form, the CDR3 reads TGTGCCAGCAGCTTCGTACGGGGTGAAAAACTGTTTTTT. Translated, it gives CASSFVRGEKLFF. The full variable domain, its missing parts supplied by reference TRBV7-8 and TRBJ1-4, is GAGVSQSPRYKVAKRGQDVALRCDPISGHVSLFWYQQALGQGPEFLTYFQNEAQLDKSGLPSDRFFAERPEGSVSTLKIQRTQQEDSAVYLCASSFVRGEKLFFGSGTQLSVL.

This clonotype occurred a few times. V and J are TRBV7-2 and TRBJ2-7; no clear D gene. The germline gives CDR1 SGHTA, CDR2 FQGNSA. Trimming removed 1 base at V and 2 bases at J, with 9 bases between. The CDR3 runs to 14 residues. The CDR3: CASSLGIGPYEQYV. The DNA for the CDR3 is TGTGCCAGCAGCTTAGGGATAGGGCCCTACGAGCAGTACGTC.

CDR3 region: CATHTGGETQYF. DNA for the CDR3: TGTGCCACGCACACGGGGGGAGAGACCCAGTACTTC. The chain links TRBV6-1 to TRBJ2-5, with 7 bases aligning to TRBD2. There are 12 residues in the CDR3. V was clipped by 10 bases and J by 4 bases; unmatched bases: 6. The germline CDR1 and CDR2 sequences are MNHNS and SASEGT.

This clonotype has only a few counts. The V and J genes are TRBV6-2 or TRBV6-3 and TRBJ1-2; D is perhaps TRBD1 (5 bases). Germline CDR1 reads MNHEY; CDR2 reads SVGEGT. V lost 10 bases, J lost 8 bases, and 17 bases lay in between. The CDR3 extends over 12 amino acids. DNA of the CDR3: TGTGCCACCTCCCCCGAAAGGGACGGCTACACCTTC. Its translation: CATSPERDGYTF.

The rearrangement uses TRBV4-2 and TRBJ2-2; 9 nucleotides line up with TRBD1. The CDR3 spans 15 residues. Per germline, CDR1 LGHNA and CDR2 YNFKEQ. V was pared by 4 bases and J by 6 bases, with 6 bases of the junction left unmatched. The CDR3 bases are TGTGCCAGCAGCCCGGGACAGGGAGGTTCCGGGGAGCTGTTTTTT. Translation gives CASSPGQGGSGELFF.

This clonotype came up many times. This chain joins TRBV20-1 and TRBJ1-2; TRBD1 is a possible D gene (5 bases). The ends were cut back, 5 bases at V and 6 bases at J, with 19 bases in the middle. Germline V gives CDR1 DFQATT, CDR2 SNEGSKA (reference sequence). CDR3 length: 14 amino acids. In DNA form, the CDR3 reads TGCAGTGCTGACCCCCCTCAGGGCGAGGATGGCTACACCTTC. Translated, it gives CSADPPQGEDGYTF.

The rearrangement links TRBV7-9 to TRBJ2-5, with unresolved D. Germline V gene sequence: CDR1 SEHNR, CDR2 FQNEAQ (reference sequence). The CDR3 extends over 11 amino acids. Trimming removed 10 bases from V and 0 bases from J, with 6 bases in between. CDR3 protein: CATSYQETQYF. The CDR3 nucleotides are TGTGCCACCTCGTACCAAGAGACCCAGTACTTC.

In this sample, this clonotype turned up a few times. The rearrangement joins TRBV20-1 to TRBJ1-6, with D possibly TRBD1 on 6 matching bases. The length of the CDR3 is 13 residues. The germline V gene encodes CDR1 DFQATT and CDR2 SNEGSKA (reference sequence). V lost 6 bases and J 8 bases, leaving 14 bases between the germline ends. The CDR3 DNA is TGCAGTGCCCGAACCACAGGGTATTCACCCCTCCACTTT. Its protein is CSARTTGYSPLHF.

V usage is TRBV9 and J usage is TRBJ2-5, with 14 bases identical to TRBD2. Germline V lookup: CDR1 SGDLS, CDR2 YYNGEE. The CDR3 extends over 17 amino acids. Germline trimming cut 3 bases from V and 1 base from J; bases unmatched to any gene: 5. CDR3 nucleotide sequence: TGTGCCAGCAGCGAGGGGGGGACTAGCGGGGGCCAAGAGACCCAGTACTTC. Its protein product is CASSEGGTSGGQETQYF.

The chain has TRBV7-6 and TRBJ2-2; no firm D call. Germline CDR1 reads SGHVS; CDR2 reads FNYEAQ. Trimming took 8 bases from V and 1 from J, leaving 11 bases between them. CDR3 size: 14 residues. CDR3 sequence (DNA): TGTGCCAGCGCTTTTGAGGTGAACACCGGGGAGCTGTTTTTT. Translation: CASAFEVNTGELFF.

This clonotype was recorded many times. The V and J genes are TRBV9 and TRBJ1-2; maybe TRBD1 (5 bases). The germline V and J ends were trimmed by 3 bases and 9 bases, with 18 bases remaining between them. The V gene's germline CDR1 is SGDLS and CDR2 YYNGEE. The length of the CDR3 is 14 residues. CDR3 protein: CASSASGTSDSYTF. Written as DNA, the CDR3 is TGTGCCAGCAGCGCTTCCGGGACCTCCGATAGCTACACCTTC.

This clonotype was counted between two and nine times. V usage is TRBV29-1 and J usage is TRBJ2-5; possible D gene TRBD1, 5 bases. With 7 bases removed from V and 0 bases from J, the gap between germline ends came to 15 bases. CDR1 is SQVTM, CDR2 ANQGSEA, per germline. The CDR3 runs 14 residues. CDR3 in DNA: TGCAGCGGCATCCCGACAGACCACCAAGAGACCCAGTACTTC. This translates into CSGIPTDHQETQYF.

This clonotype has only a few counts. The V and J genes are TRBV5-1 and TRBJ2-7; D unclear. The germline CDR1 and CDR2 sequences are SGHRS and YFSETQ. V dropped 0 bases and J dropped 0 bases, with 7 bases sitting between them. The CDR3 is 14 amino acids. The CDR3 sequence: CASSLGPDSYEQYF. The CDR3, as DNA: TGCGCCAGCAGCTTGGGGCCGGACTCCTACGAGCAGTACTTC.

This chain connects TRBV6-2 or TRBV6-3 to TRBJ1-2; unclear D gene. The germline V gene has CDR1 MNHEY and CDR2 SVGEGT. The V gene lost 8 bases and the J gene lost 6 bases, with 16 bases spanning the gap. This CDR3 contains 13 residues. The CDR3 DNA reads TGTGCCAGCCTCAGGTCAGACTGGGATGGCTACACCTTC. Its translation is CASLRSDWDGYTF.

This clonotype has more than one count but fewer than ten. This chain connects TRBV6-1 to TRBJ1-3, with 7 bases matching TRBD1. Germline CDR1 is MNHNS and CDR2 is SASEGT. V trimming: 6 bases; J trimming: 3 bases; junction bases outside the gene matches: 5. The CDR3 contains 14 residues. The DNA of the CDR3 is TGTGCCAGCAGACGACAGGGAAATGGAAACACCATATATTTT. This encodes CASRRQGNGNTIYF.

This clonotype showed up just a few times. The chain couples TRBV7-6 to TRBJ2-2; 8 nucleotides line up with TRBD1. The CDR3 runs to 15 residues. V dropped 4 bases and J dropped 4; count of bases not matched to a gene: 5. Germline CDR1 reads SGHVS; CDR2 reads FNYEAQ. Here the CDR3 reads CASSSGQDGTGELFF. The CDR3 region has the DNA TGTGCCAGCAGCTCGGGACAGGATGGCACCGGGGAGCTGTTTTTT.

The gene calls are TRBV6-2 or TRBV6-3 and TRBJ2-5; D might be TRBD2 (6 bases). The CDR3 spans 18 residues. Germline assignment: CDR1 MNHEY and CDR2 SVGEGT. Trimming cost V 2 bases and J 1 base, with 20 bases left between them. CDR3 amino acids: CASSYPTGTGGPQETQYF. The DNA of the CDR3 is TGTGCCAGCAGTTACCCTACCGGGACTGGAGGCCCCCAAGAGACCCAGTACTTC.

This clonotype was counted a few times. This chain connects TRBV19 to TRBJ1-2; D is ambiguous. CDR3 length: 14 amino acids. Trimming left V 4 bases short and J 2 bases short, with 11 bases between. Germline CDR1 is LNHDA and CDR2 is SQIVND (reference sequence). Written as DNA, the CDR3 is TGTGCCAGTAGTAATGAGCCACCCAACTATGGCTACACCTTC. Translating it yields CASSNEPPNYGYTF.